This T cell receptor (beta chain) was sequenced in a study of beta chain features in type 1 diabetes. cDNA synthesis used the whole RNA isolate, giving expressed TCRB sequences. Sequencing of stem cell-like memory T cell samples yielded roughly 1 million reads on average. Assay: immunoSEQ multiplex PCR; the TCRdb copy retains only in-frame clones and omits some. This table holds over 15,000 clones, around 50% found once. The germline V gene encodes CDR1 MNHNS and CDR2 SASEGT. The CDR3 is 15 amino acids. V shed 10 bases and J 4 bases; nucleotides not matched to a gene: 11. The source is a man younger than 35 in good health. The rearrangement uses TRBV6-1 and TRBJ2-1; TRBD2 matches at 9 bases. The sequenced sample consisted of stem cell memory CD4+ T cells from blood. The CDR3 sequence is CATPGERGAYNEQFF. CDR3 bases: TGTGCCACTCCCGGGGAGCGGGGGGCTTACAATGAGCAGTTCTTC.